The present T cell receptor (beta chain) was sequenced within a study of T cells in Graves' hyperthyroidism and ophthalmopathy (dated by TCRdb to 2018 to 2020). Broadly, across the study: Peripheral blood samples were taken at initial diagnosis, before any treatment was given. A discovery cohort of about a hundred patients, 43 with Graves' ophthalmopathy and fewer than 65 with stable Graves' hyperthyroidism, was used to find distinguishing TCR V-J signatures. Whether ophthalmopathy could be predicted prospectively was tested in an independent validation cohort made up of about 18 hyperthyroidism patients plus 17 patients who later progressed to ophthalmopathy. For training and testing, the 80 to 100 patients in the discovery cohort were randomly divided in a 7:3 ratio. In addition, the study compared T-cell repertoires in thyroid tissue and in blood from six Graves' hyperthyroidism patients. After sampling, hyperthyroidism patients received methimazole starting at 30 mg daily, and ophthalmopathy patients received high-dose intravenous methylprednisolone. The paper reports TCR Vbeta CDR3 sequencing of some 140 peripheral blood samples: approximately 41 ophthalmopathy, under 80 hyperthyroidism and approximately 17 progressor patients.

Amplification of TCR beta CDR3 regions was carried out from RNA transcripts. A first-round RT-PCR of the TCR CDR3 used the HTBI primer set with the Qiagen OneStep RT-PCR kit. Libraries were constructed in a second round of multiplex PCR, after which size selection and purification were performed. The libraries were sequenced on an Illumina HiSeq2000 using paired-end 100 bp reads. The study's processing was this. Raw data were processed with SOAPnuke, discarding reads with adapters, uncalled bases, mean Phred below 15, or no exact constant-primer or identifier match. High-quality paired reads were merged using COPE v1.2.5, and each unique nucleotide sequence was defined as a clonotype. MiTCR v1.1 was used to align the clonotypes against IMGT TRBV, TRBD and TRBJ reference segments. Only V-J combinations with frequency above 0.0001, covering 99% to 99.2% of repertoires, were analysed. The TCS score was defined as the ratio of F50 (clonal expansion) to E x V (chaos), calculated using BLOSUM62-based TCRdist between CDR3 peptides within each V-J. Welch's t-statistics and random forest reduced several hundred V-J features to roughly 13, which were used in a naive Bayes classifier (R e1071). In-frame beta chains were kept once TCRdb had trimmed the public reads at Q25 with fastp and called clones with MiXCR. Rows merge per CDR3 protein into single entries with the most common DNA and genes. TCRdb's processing, not the study's, gives the V and J calls here. The sample table records approximately 710,000 distinct CDR3 sequences; roughly a sixth of these occur just once. The top ten clonotypes cover roughly a sixth of the sample.

CDR1 and CDR2 were assigned from the germline V gene as SNHLY and FYNNEI. Trimming takes 7 bases from V and 5 bases from J, and the germline ends sit 19 bases apart. From cysteine to phenylalanine, the CDR3 is 15 amino acids long. CDR3 DNA only is kept here, 45 bases in frame from base 1. A patient counted as having stable Graves' hyperthyroidism if no progression to ophthalmopathy occurred over 18 months of follow-up. Hyperthyroidism patients were newly diagnosed, with disease duration under 2 months, and aged 18 to 65 years. The study excluded patients with uncontrolled infections, other autoimmune diseases, pregnancy or lactation. Clinical symptoms, serum thyroxine and TRAb, thyroid ultrasound, and orbital computed tomography formed the basis for the diagnoses. Ficoll-Paque density gradient centrifugation was used to isolate PBMCs from 8.5 to 10 ml of fresh peripheral blood. Total RNA was extracted with Trizol reagent, and quality was checked on an Agilent 2100 Bioanalyzer.

This clonotype was seen at least ten times. This clone's antigen is unknown. The sample holds no much larger clone one base away, and base qualities are not on file. Broad study findings and their caveats: In validation, the model predicted progression to ophthalmopathy with 65% to 71% sensitivity and over 72% specificity, a median of roughly seven months before onset. In cross-validation, a model built on a 13 V-J signature told ophthalmopathy apart from stable hyperthyroidism with 87.88% sensitivity and roughly 81% specificity, and in testing the same model reached 80%/75%. Most expanded thyroid clonotypes (frequency above 0.001) were also found in blood, which suggests that blood repertoires may mirror thyroid immune responses. Sample size was not statistically predetermined, and blinding of investigators to group allocation was not performed.

Material: blood. The source is a man over 45 with Graves' hyperthyroidism. The receptor chain draws on TRBV2 and TRBJ2-3; the D gene lacks a confident call. This receptor carries the CDR3 CASKRGAPAGDTQYF. Read as DNA, the sequence is TGTGCCAGCAAACGTGGTGCTCCAGCTGGAGATACGCAGTATTTT.